A selection of T cell receptor beta chains follows, all from one sample in a study of CD8 T cells in ankylosing spondylitis. From the 5' RACE reads, TCRdb called clonotypes with MiXCR, one entry per CDR3 protein. There are approximately 400,000 distinct CDR3 sequences in the sample; roughly 18% occur only once, and approximately 0.93% lies in the top ten. Material: blood, either unsorted or a sorted T cell fraction (not recorded which). The origin of the receptors is a male donor with ankylosing spondylitis. CDR3s include the opening cysteine and the closing phenylalanine or tryptophan. The D gene is left open where the match is weak. Clone size appears in some rows only: once, few, many, or a class for an expanded clone.

j_gene,d_gene,v_gene,abundance,CDR3nt,CDR3aa
TRBJ2-1,TRBD2,TRBV9,.,TGTGCCAGCAGCGTAGCAGGTTTGGGGGCGGGAGGGTACAATGAGCAGTTCTTC,CASSVAGLGAGGYNEQFF
TRBJ1-2,.,TRBV7-3,few,TGTGCCAGCAGCTTAACCTCCCAGGGAGGTGGCTACACCTTC,CASSLTSQGGGYTF
TRBJ1-5,.,TRBV12-3/TRBV12-4,many,TGTGCCAGCCTCCGGACAGATAGCAATCAGCCCCAGCATTTT,CASLRTDSNQPQHF
TRBJ2-1,.,TRBV5-1,.,TGCGCCAGCAGCTTGACTTTATCCCTTAATGAGCAGTTCTTC,CASSLTLSLNEQFF
TRBJ2-7,.,TRBV20-1,.,TGCAGTGCTAGTACAGTCCAGGGATGGGGCTACGAGCAGTACTTC,CSASTVQGWGYEQYF
TRBJ1-2,.,TRBV20-1,.,TGCAGTGCCTTGGGTCGTCGATCTAACTATGGCTACACCTTC,CSALGRRSNYGYTF
TRBJ2-1,.,TRBV29-1,.,TGCAGCGTTGAAGAAGCGGGTACGAGCTCCTACAATGAGCAGTTCTTC,CSVEEAGTSSYNEQFF
TRBJ2-1,.,TRBV20-1,few,TGCAGTGCTAGAGATAGGCCCGGGATATACAATGAGCAGTTCTTC,CSARDRPGIYNEQFF
TRBJ2-7,TRBD1,TRBV12-3/TRBV12-4,.,TGTGCCAGCGGCCGACAGGGGGCCTCCTACGAGCAGTACTTC,CASGRQGASYEQYF
TRBJ1-3,.,TRBV6-1,.,TGTGCCAGCACCCAATTCGACGTCTCTGGAAACACCATATATTTT,CASTQFDVSGNTIYF
TRBJ2-3,TRBD1,TRBV7-9,few,TGTGCCAGCAGCCTCCAAAGGACAGGGAGGACAGATACGCAGTATTTT,CASSLQRTGRTDTQYF
TRBJ2-1,TRBD2,TRBV20-1,few,TGCAGTGCCTTCCCGAGCGGGAGCCGCGATGAGCAGTTCTTC,CSAFPSGSRDEQFF
TRBJ2-3,.,TRBV9,.,TGTGCCAGCAGCGTAGAAAGGGGCGGAGGGACAGATACGCAGTATTTT,CASSVERGGGTDTQYF
TRBJ2-3,.,TRBV11-2,.,TGTGCCAGCAGCTCTGGTGGGAGGGGGCGCACAGATACGCAGTATTTT,CASSSGGRGRTDTQYF
TRBJ2-7,TRBD2,TRBV6-1,.,TGTGCCAGCAGTGTCCTAGCGGGATCTTACGAGCAGTACTTC,CASSVLAGSYEQYF
TRBJ1-4,.,TRBV18,.,TGTGCCAGCTCACCACCGGAGGGAAGAGGAGAAAAACTGTTTTTT,CASSPPEGRGEKLFF